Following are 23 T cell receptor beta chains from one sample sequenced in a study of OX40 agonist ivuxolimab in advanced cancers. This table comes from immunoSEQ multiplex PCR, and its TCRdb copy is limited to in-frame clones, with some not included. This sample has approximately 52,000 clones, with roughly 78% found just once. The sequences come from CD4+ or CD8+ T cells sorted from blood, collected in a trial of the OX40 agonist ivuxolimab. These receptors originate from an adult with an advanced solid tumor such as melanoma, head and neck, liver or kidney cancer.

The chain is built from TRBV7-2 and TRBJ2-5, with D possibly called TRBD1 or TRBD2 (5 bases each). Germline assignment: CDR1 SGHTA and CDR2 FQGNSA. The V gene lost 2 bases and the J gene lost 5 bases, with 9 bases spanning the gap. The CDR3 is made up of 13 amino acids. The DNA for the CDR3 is TGTGCCAGCAGCTTATCGGGACGCGAGACCCAGTACTTC. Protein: CASSLSGRETQYF.

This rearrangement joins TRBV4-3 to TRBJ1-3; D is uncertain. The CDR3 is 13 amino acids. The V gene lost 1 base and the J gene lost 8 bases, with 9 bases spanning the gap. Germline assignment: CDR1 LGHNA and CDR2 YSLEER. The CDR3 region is CASSQGQVDTIYF. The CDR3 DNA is TGCGCCAGCAGCCAAGGTCAGGTAGACACCATATATTTT.

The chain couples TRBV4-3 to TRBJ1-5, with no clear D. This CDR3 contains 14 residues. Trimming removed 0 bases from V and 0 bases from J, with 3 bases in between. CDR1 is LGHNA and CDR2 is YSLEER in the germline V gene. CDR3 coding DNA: TGCGCCAGCAGCCAAGACAATAGCAATCAGCCCCAGCATTTT. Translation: CASSQDNSNQPQHF.

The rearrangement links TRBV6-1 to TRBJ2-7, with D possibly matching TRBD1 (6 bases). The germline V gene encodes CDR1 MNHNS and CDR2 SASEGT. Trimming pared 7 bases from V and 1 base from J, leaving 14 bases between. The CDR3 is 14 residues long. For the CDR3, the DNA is TGTGCCAGCAAGATGGACAGCCCTTCCTACGAGCAGTACTTC. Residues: CASKMDSPSYEQYF.

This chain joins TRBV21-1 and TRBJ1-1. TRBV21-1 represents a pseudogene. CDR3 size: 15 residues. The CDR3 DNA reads TGTGCCAGCAGCTATAGGGGACGGACGAACACTGAAGCTTTCTTT. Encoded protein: CASSYRGRTNTEAFF.

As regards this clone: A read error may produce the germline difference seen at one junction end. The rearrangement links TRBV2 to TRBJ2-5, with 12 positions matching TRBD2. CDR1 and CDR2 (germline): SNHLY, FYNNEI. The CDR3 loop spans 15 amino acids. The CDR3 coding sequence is TGTGCCAGCAATTTCCTAGCGGGGGGGAAAGAGGCCCAGTACTTC. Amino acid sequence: CASNFLAGGKEAQYF.

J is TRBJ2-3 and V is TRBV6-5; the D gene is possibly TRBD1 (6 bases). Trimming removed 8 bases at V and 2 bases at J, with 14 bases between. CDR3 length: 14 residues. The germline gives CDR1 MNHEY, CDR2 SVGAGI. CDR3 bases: TGTGCCAGCCAACAGGGAATCCTCACAGATACGCAGTATTTT. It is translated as CASQQGILTDTQYF.

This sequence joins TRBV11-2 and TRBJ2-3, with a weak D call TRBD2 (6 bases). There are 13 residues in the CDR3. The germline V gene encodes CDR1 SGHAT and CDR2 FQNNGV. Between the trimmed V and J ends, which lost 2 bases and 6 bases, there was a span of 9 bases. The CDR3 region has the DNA TGTGCCAGCAGCTTAAGGCTAGCGGATACGCAGTATTTT. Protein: CASSLRLADTQYF.

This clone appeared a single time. As DNA, the CDR3 is TGTGCCAGCAGCTTTGGGCAGATGAACACTGAAGCTTTCTTT. Residues: CASSFGQMNTEAFF. The V gene is TRBV7-9, the J gene TRBJ1-1; D not resolved. V lost 3 bases and J lost 0, with 8 bases in between. CDR3 length: 14 residues. Germline lookup yields CDR1 SEHNR and CDR2 FQNEAQ (reference sequence).

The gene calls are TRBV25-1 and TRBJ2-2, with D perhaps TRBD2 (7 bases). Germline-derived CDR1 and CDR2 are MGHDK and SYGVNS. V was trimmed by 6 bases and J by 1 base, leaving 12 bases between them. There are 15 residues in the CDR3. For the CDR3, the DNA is TGTGCCAGCAGCCCAAGGGGGGGGAACACCGGGGAGCTGTTTTTT. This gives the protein CASSPRGGNTGELFF.

The CDR3 is CASSLRGHPGSTGELFF. CDR3 DNA: TGTGCCAGCAGCTTGCGGGGTCATCCAGGCAGCACCGGGGAGCTGTTTTTT. This chain links TRBV11-2 with TRBJ2-2; TRBD2 is a possible D gene (6 bases). The CDR3 extends over 17 amino acids. Germline V CDR1 and CDR2: SGHAT, FQNNGV. V was shortened by 3 bases and J by 4 bases, with 18 bases between the two germline ends.

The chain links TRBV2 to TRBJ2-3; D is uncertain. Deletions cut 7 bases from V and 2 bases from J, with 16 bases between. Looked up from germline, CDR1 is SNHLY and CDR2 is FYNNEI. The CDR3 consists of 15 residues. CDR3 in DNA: TGTGCCAGCACCACCATGCGGCGGAACACAGATACGCAGTATTTT. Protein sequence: CASTTMRRNTDTQYF.

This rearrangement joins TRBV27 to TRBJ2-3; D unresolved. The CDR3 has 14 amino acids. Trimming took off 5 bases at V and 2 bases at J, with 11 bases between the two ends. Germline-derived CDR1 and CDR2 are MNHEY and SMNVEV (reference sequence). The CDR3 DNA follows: TGTGCCAGCAGTGTGGTTAGTACCACAGATACGCAGTATTTT. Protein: CASSVVSTTDTQYF.

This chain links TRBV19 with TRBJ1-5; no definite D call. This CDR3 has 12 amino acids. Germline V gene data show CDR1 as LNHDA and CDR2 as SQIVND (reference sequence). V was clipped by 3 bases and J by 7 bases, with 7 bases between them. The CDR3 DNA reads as TGTGCCAGTAGTATGTACCGACAGCCCCAGCATTTT. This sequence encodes CASSMYRQPQHF. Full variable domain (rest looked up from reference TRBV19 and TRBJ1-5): DGGITQSPKYLFRKEGQNVTLSCEQNLNHDAMYWYRQDPGQGLRLIYYSQIVNDFQKGDIAEGYSVSREKKESFPLTVTSAQKNPTAFYLCASSMYRQPQHFGDGTRLSIL.

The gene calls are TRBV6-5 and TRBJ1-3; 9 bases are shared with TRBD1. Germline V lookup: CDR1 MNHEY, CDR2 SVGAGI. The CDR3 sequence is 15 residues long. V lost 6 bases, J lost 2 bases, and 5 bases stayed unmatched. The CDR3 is CASRGTGFAGNTIYF. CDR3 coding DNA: TGTGCCAGCAGGGGGACAGGGTTCGCTGGAAACACCATATATTTT.

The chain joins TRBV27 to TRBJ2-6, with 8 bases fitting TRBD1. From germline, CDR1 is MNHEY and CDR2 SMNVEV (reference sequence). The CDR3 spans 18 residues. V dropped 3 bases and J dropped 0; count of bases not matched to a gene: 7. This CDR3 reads CASSFRGTGNSGANVLTF. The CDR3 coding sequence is TGTGCCAGCAGTTTCCGCGGGACAGGAAACTCTGGGGCCAACGTCCTGACTTTC.

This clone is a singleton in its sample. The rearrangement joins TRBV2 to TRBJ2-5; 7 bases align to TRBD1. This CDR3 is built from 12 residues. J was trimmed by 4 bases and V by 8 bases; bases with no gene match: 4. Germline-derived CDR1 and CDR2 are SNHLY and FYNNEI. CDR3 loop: CASDGQVETQYF. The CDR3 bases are TGTGCCAGCGACGGACAGGTAGAGACCCAGTACTTC.

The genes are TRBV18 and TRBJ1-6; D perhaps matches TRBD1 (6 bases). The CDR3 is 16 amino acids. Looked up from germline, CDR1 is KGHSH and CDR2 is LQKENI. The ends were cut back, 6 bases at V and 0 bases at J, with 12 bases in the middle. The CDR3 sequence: CASSSQGSSYNSPLHF. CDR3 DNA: TGTGCCAGCTCTTCACAGGGTAGCTCCTATAATTCACCCCTCCACTTT. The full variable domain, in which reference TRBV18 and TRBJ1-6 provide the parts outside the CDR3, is NAGVMQNPRHLVRRRGQEARLRCSPMKGHSHVYWYRQLPEEGLKFMVYLQKENIIDESGMPKERFSAEFPKEGPSILRIQQVVRGDSAAYFCASSSQGSSYNSPLHFGNGTRLTVT.

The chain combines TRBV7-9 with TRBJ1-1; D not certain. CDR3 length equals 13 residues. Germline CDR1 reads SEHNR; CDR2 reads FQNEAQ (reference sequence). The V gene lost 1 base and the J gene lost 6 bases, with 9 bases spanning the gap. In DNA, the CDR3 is TGTGCCAGCAGCTTAGGGTCGGTGCCTGAAGCTTTCTTT. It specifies CASSLGSVPEAFF.

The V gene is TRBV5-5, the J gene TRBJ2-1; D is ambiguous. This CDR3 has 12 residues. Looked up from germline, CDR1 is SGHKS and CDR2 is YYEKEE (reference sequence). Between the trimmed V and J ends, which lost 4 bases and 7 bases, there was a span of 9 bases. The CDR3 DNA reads TGTGCCAGCAGCCCTCAGTGGAATGAGCAGTTCTTC. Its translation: CASSPQWNEQFF.

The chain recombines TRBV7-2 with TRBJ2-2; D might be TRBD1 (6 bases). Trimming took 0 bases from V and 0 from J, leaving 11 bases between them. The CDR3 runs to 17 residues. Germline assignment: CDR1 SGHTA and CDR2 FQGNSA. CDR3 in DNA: TGTGCCAGCAGCTTAGCCGACTGGACAGCGAACACCGGGGAGCTGTTTTTT. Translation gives CASSLADWTANTGELFF.

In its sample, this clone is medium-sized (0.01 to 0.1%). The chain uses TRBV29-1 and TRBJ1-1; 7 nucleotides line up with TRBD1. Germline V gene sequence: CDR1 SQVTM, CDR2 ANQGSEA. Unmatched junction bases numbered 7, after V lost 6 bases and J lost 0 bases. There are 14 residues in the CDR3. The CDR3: CSVDRDSLNTEAFF. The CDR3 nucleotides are TGCAGCGTGGACCGGGACAGCCTGAACACTGAAGCTTTCTTT.

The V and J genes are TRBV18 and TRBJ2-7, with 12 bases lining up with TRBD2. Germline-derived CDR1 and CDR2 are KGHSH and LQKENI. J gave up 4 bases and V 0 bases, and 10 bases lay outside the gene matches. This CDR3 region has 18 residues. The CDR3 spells CASSPPSLTSGGFYEQYF. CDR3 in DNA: TGTGCCAGCTCACCACCCTCATTGACTAGCGGGGGTTTTTACGAGCAGTACTTC.